The sequence of this T cell receptor beta chain was determined in a study of cytomegalovirus exposure and HLA in healthy donors. CDR3 length: 15 amino acids. Trimming took 4 bases from V and 3 from J, leaving 14 bases between them. CDR1 is SGHRS, CDR2 YFSETQ, per germline. PCR primers comprised 60 Vbeta and 13 Jbeta primers. Method: immunoSEQ multiplex PCR; TCRdb's copy keeps in-frame clones and lacks some. The table lists just over 150,000 clones, around 84% of them singletons, with approximately 3% in the top ten. The specimen was PBMCs. V usage is TRBV5-1 and J usage is TRBJ1-5, with TRBD1 as a possible D gene (6 bases). This clonotype was obtained from a woman between 35 and 50 years old in good health and CMV-seronegative. CDR3 sequence: CASSARGADNQPQHF. The CDR3 DNA sequence: TGCGCCAGCAGCGCCCGGGGGGCAGACAATCAGCCCCAGCATTTT.